Below, 5 T cell receptor beta chains from the same sample are listed, as sequenced in a study of cytomegalovirus exposure and HLA in healthy donors. The primer mix had 60 Vbeta and 13 Jbeta primers. Method: immunoSEQ multiplex PCR; TCRdb's copy keeps in-frame clones and lacks some. The sample includes around 190,000 clones, around four fifths of them seen just once. The sample taken for sequencing was PBMCs. These receptors came from a woman between 40 and 50 years old in good health and CMV-seronegative.

The rearrangement joins TRBV5-4 to TRBJ2-3; no clear D gene. Germline V gives CDR1 SGHNT, CDR2 YYREEE (reference sequence). CDR3 length equals 13 residues. The germline V and J ends were trimmed by 2 bases and 5 bases, with 9 bases remaining between them. The CDR3 DNA is TGTGCCAGCAGCTTTGCACTCGGAGATACGCAGTATTTT. Translated: CASSFALGDTQYF.

This rearrangement joins TRBV5-8 to TRBJ2-7; the match to TRBD1 covers 8 bases. The V gene end was trimmed by 3 bases and the J gene end by 0 bases; junction bases not matched to a gene: 5. Germline lookup yields CDR1 SGHTS and CDR2 YDEGEE. The CDR3 extends over 15 amino acids. The CDR3 spells CASSSDRGGSYEQYV. CDR3 in DNA: TGTGCCAGCAGCTCTGACAGGGGTGGCTCCTACGAGCAGTACGTC.

The chain recombines TRBV18 with TRBJ1-2; 10 bases align to TRBD1. Trimming took 3 bases from V and 8 from J; bases not matched to a gene: 3. The CDR3 sequence is 13 residues long. Germline-derived CDR1 and CDR2 are KGHSH and LQKENI. The CDR3 sequence is CASSPGTGEGYTF. The CDR3 bases are TGTGCCAGCTCACCCGGGACAGGGGAAGGCTACACCTTC.

The sample holds one count of this clone. The J gene is TRBJ2-5, the V gene TRBV20-1, with D tentatively TRBD2 (5 bases). The CDR3 consists of 11 residues. The ends were cut back, 3 bases at V and 7 bases at J, with 9 bases in the middle. CDR1 is DFQATT, CDR2 SNEGSKA, per germline (reference sequence). The CDR3 reads CSAREVGTQYF. CDR3 DNA: TGCAGTGCTAGGGAGGTAGGGACCCAGTACTTC.

The genes are TRBV5-6 and TRBJ2-3, with D unresolved. This CDR3 is built from 14 residues. In germline, CDR1 is SGHDT, CDR2 YYEEEE. Trimming left V 0 bases short and J 2 bases short, with 7 bases between. CDR3 bases: TGTGCCAGCAGCTTGGCTCTTTACACAGATACGCAGTATTTT. Translating gives CASSLALYTDTQYF.